The entry below gives a single T cell receptor beta chain sequence along with its context. Its antigen is as yet unknown. The table came from immunoSEQ multiplex PCR; TCRdb's copy has only in-frame clones and leaves some out. Seen in this sample are 150,000 or so clones; the ten most common clones hold about 2.3%. The data belong to a study of T cell responses to AZD1222 COVID-19 vaccine. Regarding the study as a whole: Donors were mostly white British, more females; clonal diversity possibly underestimated. Baseline seropositives among AZD1222 recipients totaled only five or six.

Germline V gene sequence: CDR1 MDHEN, CDR2 SYDVKM. The CDR3 length is 16 residues. Losses at the gene ends were 4 bases for V and 1 base for J; bases not matched to a gene: 4. The sequencing sample was made of peripheral blood. This clonotype was obtained from an adult in good health. This chain connects TRBV28 to TRBJ1-5; 10 bases line up with TRBD1. The CDR3 DNA is TGTGCCAGCAGTTCCCGACAGGGGGCCAGCAATCAGCCCCAGCATTTT. Encoded protein: CASSSRQGASNQPQHF. The complete variable domain, with remaining parts taken from reference TRBV28 and TRBJ1-5, reads DVKVTQSSRYLVKRTGEKVFLECVQDMDHENMFWYRQDPGLGLRLIYFSYDVKMKEKGDIPEGYSVSREKKERFSLILESASTNQTSMYLCASSSRQGASNQPQHFGDGTRLSIL.